This entry features one TCR beta chain sequence. The study enrolled patients with locally advanced or metastatic urothelial carcinoma. Between 1 and 8 samples, pretreatment and on-treatment, were given by each patient. This CDR3 comprises 12 residues. V lost 8 bases, J lost 3 bases, and 9 bases lay in between. Germline CDR1 reads SGHAT; CDR2 reads FQNNGV. The data are from a study of PD-L1 blockade in urothelial cancer. Whole-study context: Blood-derived samples held a median around 140,000 T cells.

Synthetic templates analogous to TCR were spiked into all PCRs individually. The method was immunoSEQ multiplex PCR; TCRdb's version includes in-frame clones alone and lacks a portion of them. Of 70,000 or so clones listed, 70% to 90% are singletons. This receptor was obtained from a man aged 55 to 70 with urothelial cancer. The J gene is TRBJ2-3, the V gene TRBV11-2, with D uncertain. The material was PBMCs, obtained around atezolizumab (anti-PD-L1) treatment. The CDR3 DNA reads as TGTGCCAGCGAACCCCAGACAGATACGCAGTATTTT. Translation gives CASEPQTDTQYF. Combining the CDR3 with reference TRBV11-2 and TRBJ2-3 gives the whole variable domain EAGVAQSPRYKIIEKRQSVAFWCNPISGHATLYWYQQILGQGPKLLIQFQNNGVVDDSQLPKDRFSAERLKGVDSTLKIQPAKLEDSAVYLCASEPQTDTQYFGPGTRLTVL.